This T cell receptor beta chain was sequenced in a study of identical twins. This clonotype occurred a few times. MiXCR was run by TCRdb on the 5' RACE reads, yielding one entry per CDR3 protein. The repertoire includes about 220,000 distinct CDR3 sequences, around 6.8% of them detected once, and less than 2% sits in the top ten. Deletions cut 1 base from V and 5 bases from J, with 5 bases between. The CDR3 is 12 residues long. Germline V gene sequence: CDR1 LNHNV, CDR2 YYDKDF (reference sequence). These data were likewise used in another study, on yellow fever vaccine responses in identical twins.

Source material: memory (CD45RO+) T cells sorted from blood. The chain recombines TRBV15 with TRBJ2-5; no clear D. This receptor was obtained from a woman between 18 and 30 years old in good health. In DNA form, the CDR3 reads TGTGCCACCAGCAGAGGATATGAGACCCAGTACTTC. Translated: CATSRGYETQYF.